The rows below give T cell receptor beta chains drawn from one sample of a study of T-cell memory formation after mild COVID-19. Each CDR3 protein gets one entry after TCRdb re-called the 5' RACE reads with MiXCR. The sample lists around 400,000 distinct CDR3 sequences, 24% occurring once. Specimen: PBMCs or a T cell subset sorted from them (not recorded which). The source is an adult woman who had mild COVID-19 (a few samples of this study predate the infection). Cell type and time point are not known. Both conserved end residues are part of each CDR3. D genes are given only for firm matches. Clone size is given for some rows only: seen once, a few or many times, or a class if the clone is expanded.

-,TRBJ1-5,few,TRBV15,TGTGCCACCAGCAGAGATCCGGGAGGGGTTCAGCCCCAGCATTTT,CATSRDPGGVQPQHF
-,TRBJ1-5,-,TRBV12-3/TRBV12-4,TGTGCCAGCGCCTGGGGCCTCAATAGCAATCAGCCCCAGCATTTT,CASAWGLNSNQPQHF
TRBD1,TRBJ2-3,few,TRBV11-2,TGTGCCAGCAGCTCTAGATCGGGACAGGCTAAAGATACGCAGTATTTT,CASSSRSGQAKDTQYF
-,TRBJ1-1,-,TRBV5-1,TGCGCCAGCAGCTTGGGGGCGGTCGGAAACACTGAAGCTTTCTTT,CASSLGAVGNTEAFF
-,TRBJ1-2,few,TRBV4-2,TGTGCCAGCAGCCCCGGTGGGTCAGGGGCTGGCTACACCTTC,CASSPGGSGAGYTF
-,TRBJ1-1,few,TRBV19,TGTGCCAGTAGTTGGGACAACGTGAACACTGAAGCTTTCTTT,CASSWDNVNTEAFF
TRBD1,TRBJ2-5,-,TRBV24-1,TGTGCCACCAGTGATCGGGGACAGGGATCCCAAGAGACCCAGTACTTC,CATSDRGQGSQETQYF
-,TRBJ2-3,-,TRBV6-1,TGTGCCAGCAGCGGGGGGCCGGGAGATACGCAGTATTTT,CASSGGPGDTQYF
-,TRBJ2-1,-,TRBV7-6,TGTGCCAGCAGCTTAGACGGGACTCAATACAATGAGCAGTTCTTC,CASSLDGTQYNEQFF
TRBD1,TRBJ1-2,few,TRBV15,TGTGCCACCAGATCGACAGGGGGTAGATACGGCTACACCTTC,CATRSTGGRYGYTF
-,TRBJ2-5,-,TRBV11-3,TGTGCCAGCAGCTTAGACCATTTGTTGTCTAGCGAGGAAGAGACCCAGTACTTC,CASSLDHLLSSEEETQYF
TRBD2,TRBJ2-1,-,TRBV5-1,TGCGCCAGCAGCTTGGTTAGCGGGGGGACTGAGCAGTTCTTC,CASSLVSGGTEQFF
TRBD2,TRBJ2-7,-,TRBV18,TGTGCCAGCTCAAAGAGTTCGGGGGGATCAGGATACGAGCAGTACTTC,CASSKSSGGSGYEQYF
-,TRBJ2-1,-,TRBV19,TGTGCCAGTAGTATGGAGACATCCATACTCTACAATGAGCAGTTCTTC,CASSMETSILYNEQFF
TRBD2,TRBJ2-7,-,TRBV29-1,TGCAGCGTTGAAAAGTATGACGGGAGGGCCTCCGGCGAGCAGTACTTC,CSVEKYDGRASGEQYF
TRBD2,TRBJ2-4,-,TRBV15,TGTGCCACCAGCAGAGATTTGGGGAGGGAAAACATTCAGTACTTC,CATSRDLGRENIQYF
-,TRBJ1-4,-,TRBV29-1,TGCAGCGCGAAAACAGGGCGGGAGGAACTGTTTTTT,CSAKTGREELFF
-,TRBJ1-1,-,TRBV5-6,TGTGCCAGCAGCTTTCGGGAGGTGGGGAACACTGAAGCTTTCTTT,CASSFREVGNTEAFF
-,TRBJ2-1,few,TRBV12-3/TRBV12-4,TGTGCCAGTGCTTTCCGGTACAATGAGCAGTTCTTC,CASAFRYNEQFF
-,TRBJ1-6,once,TRBV11-3,TGTGCCAGCAGCCCCAGGGGCGTCGATTCACCCCTCCACTTT,CASSPRGVDSPLHF
TRBD1,TRBJ1-2,-,TRBV27,TGTGCCAGCAGTCCCCGGACAGGGCTATATGGCTACACCTTC,CASSPRTGLYGYTF
-,TRBJ2-1,many,TRBV7-2,TGTGCCAGCAGCTTAGTGAACGGGCAGTTCTTC,CASSLVNGQFF
-,TRBJ2-3,-,TRBV7-3,TGTGCCAGCAGCTTAGGCGGTTCGGCGGGAACGCAGTATTTT,CASSLGGSAGTQYF
-,TRBJ1-2,few,TRBV5-1,TGCGCCAGCAGTTCCGGGATCCTTAACTATGGCTACACCTTC,CASSSGILNYGYTF
TRBD1,TRBJ2-1,few,TRBV27,TGTGCCAGCAGTCAGAGGGGGCTTTCCTACAATGAGCAGTTCTTC,CASSQRGLSYNEQFF
TRBD2,TRBJ2-2,once,TRBV6-5,TGTGCCAGCAGTTCACAGCGGGAGAGAGGCGGGGAGCTGTTTTTT,CASSSQRERGGELFF
-,TRBJ2-3,few,TRBV4-3,TGCGCCAGCAGCCCCGAAGGCTACGGTACGCAGTATTTT,CASSPEGYGTQYF
TRBD1,TRBJ1-2,-,TRBV5-6,TGTGCCAGTAACGGGCAGGGGGCTAGATATGGCTACACCTTC,CASNGQGARYGYTF
TRBD1,TRBJ1-5,-,TRBV6-5,TGTGCCAGCAGTTCCCGGGACAGCGCTAATCAGCCCCAGCATTTT,CASSSRDSANQPQHF
-,TRBJ2-7,-,TRBV19,TGTGCCAGTAGTATTCGCTACGAGCAGTACTTC,CASSIRYEQYF
-,TRBJ1-6,-,TRBV7-9,TGTGCCAGCAGCCCAAACGCCCCGGCGGATGTGAGAACCCTCCACTTT,CASSPNAPADVRTLHF
-,TRBJ2-5,-,TRBV12-3/TRBV12-4,TGTGCCAGCAGTTTTCCCGGGACACAAGAGACCCAGTACTTC,CASSFPGTQETQYF
-,TRBJ2-7,-,TRBV7-3,TGTGCCAGCAGCCTAGAGAGCGGTCGGGAGCAGTACTTC,CASSLESGREQYF
-,TRBJ1-2,-,TRBV24-1,TGTGCCACCAGTGATTTCGGAGTCAGGGGTTCTAACTATGGCTACACCTTC,CATSDFGVRGSNYGYTF
-,TRBJ2-7,-,TRBV5-1,TGCGCCAGCAGCTTGTTAGGGGCCCCCTACGAGCAGTACTTC,CASSLLGAPYEQYF
TRBD1,TRBJ1-2,-,TRBV5-5,TGTGCCAGCAGCTTGATTCACGGGACAGGGGTGGCCTATGGCTACACCTTC,CASSLIHGTGVAYGYTF
-,TRBJ2-1,-,TRBV15,TGTGCCACCAGCAGACCCCCTGTCGGGGGAAATGAGCAGTTCTTC,CATSRPPVGGNEQFF
-,TRBJ2-3,few,TRBV9,TGTGCCAGCAGCCCCCGGGACTTCCTCACAGATACGCAGTATTTT,CASSPRDFLTDTQYF
-,TRBJ2-1,few,TRBV4-1,TGCGCCAGCAGCCAAATGGGGGGATTAGCCCCCGAGCAGTTCTTC,CASSQMGGLAPEQFF
-,TRBJ2-7,few,TRBV4-3,TGCGCCAGCTACCTAAGGTGGCCCAACACAGGCTCCTACGAGCAGTACTTC,CASYLRWPNTGSYEQYF
TRBD2,TRBJ2-7,-,TRBV10-3,TGTGCCATCAGTGAGTCGGGGACTAGCGGGAGCCACGAGCAGTACTTC,CAISESGTSGSHEQYF
-,TRBJ2-3,-,TRBV19,TGTGCCACCACCGACCCGGGGTGGGGAGATACGCAGTATTTT,CATTDPGWGDTQYF
-,TRBJ2-6,-,TRBV12-3/TRBV12-4,TGTGCCAGCGCTGGTGTGTCTGGGGCCAACGTCCTGACTTTC,CASAGVSGANVLTF
-,TRBJ1-1,few,TRBV5-1,TGCGCCAGCAGCTTGAACCCTGCGAACACTGAAGCTTTCTTT,CASSLNPANTEAFF
TRBD2,TRBJ2-1,-,TRBV6-5,TGTGCCAGTTCCGCACGGACTAGCGGGAGTGAGCAGTTCTTC,CASSARTSGSEQFF